This T cell receptor beta chain was profiled in a study of T cells in Graves' hyperthyroidism and ophthalmopathy. The wider study: The initial diagnosis was the point when peripheral blood was collected, ahead of any treatment. Study outcomes and limitations: In the blood, most expanded thyroid clonotypes above 0.001 appeared as well.

Graves' hyperthyroidism showing no ophthalmopathy progression within 18 months was considered stable. Hyperthyroidism in the patients, aged 18 to 65, was newly diagnosed and under 2 months in duration. This clonotype has more than one count but fewer than ten. The antigen remains undetermined. This CDR3 contains 14 residues. Trimming took off 0 bases at V and 6 bases at J, with 12 bases between the two ends. Germline CDR1 and CDR2: LGHDT and YNNKEL (reference sequence). What was amplified from RNA transcripts were TCR beta CDR3 regions. First-round RT-PCR of the TCR CDR3 relied on the HTBI primer set. One entry per CDR3 protein results from TCRdb running MiXCR on the multiplex PCR reads. The data show roughly 200,000 distinct CDR3 sequences, around a sixth seen once.

Sequencing input: blood. The TCR was taken from a woman between 50 and 59 years old with Graves' hyperthyroidism. The rearrangement uses TRBV3-1 and TRBJ2-7; TRBD2 might be the D (5 bases). CDR3 protein: CASSQEVGAGEQYF. DNA for the CDR3: TGTGCCAGCAGCCAAGAGGTGGGAGCCGGCGAGCAGTACTTC.